The rows below give T cell receptor beta chains drawn from one sample of a study of STAT3 mutations in large granular lymphocyte leukemia. Method: immunoSEQ multiplex PCR; TCRdb's copy keeps in-frame clones and lacks some. The sample holds 4,500 to 5,500 clones, 85% to 95% seen once. The sample consisted of peripheral blood mononuclear cells. The receptors stem from a man aged 60 to 75 with T-cell large granular lymphocyte leukemia. Some clones in this sample may be carry-over from other donors' samples. CDR3s include the opening cysteine and the closing phenylalanine or tryptophan. A D gene is named only where the DNA matches it firmly. The size field is filled for only some rows; it gives once, few, many or a size class.

abundance: few; d_gene: -; v_gene: TRBV11-2; j_gene: TRBJ2-7; CDR3nt: TGTGCCAGCAGCTTAGCGGGCGGCTCCTACGAGCAGTACTTC; CDR3aa: CASSLAGGSYEQYF
abundance: -; d_gene: -; v_gene: TRBV25-1; j_gene: TRBJ1-2; CDR3nt: TGTGCCAGCGCCTTAGGGTCAGGGGATAACTATGGCTACACCTTC; CDR3aa: CASALGSGDNYGYTF
abundance: -; d_gene: TRBD1; v_gene: TRBV7-3; j_gene: TRBJ1-3; CDR3nt: TGTGCCAGCAGCACGCAGGGGGGCGGAAACACCATATATTTT; CDR3aa: CASSTQGGGNTIYF
abundance: -; d_gene: -; v_gene: TRBV12-5; j_gene: TRBJ2-5; CDR3nt: TGTGCTAGTGGCCGAGGGGGGAACTCGCAAGAGACCCAGTACTTC; CDR3aa: CASGRGGNSQETQYF
abundance: -; d_gene: -; v_gene: TRBV10-3; j_gene: TRBJ2-7; CDR3nt: TGTGCCATCAGTGAAGGCAGGCCATTACCCTACGAGCAGTACTTC; CDR3aa: CAISEGRPLPYEQYF
abundance: once; d_gene: TRBD1; v_gene: TRBV6-5; j_gene: TRBJ1-2; CDR3nt: TGTGCCAGCAGTTTGACAGGGGGCTCTGGCTACACCTTC; CDR3aa: CASSLTGGSGYTF
abundance: -; d_gene: -; v_gene: TRBV11-2; j_gene: TRBJ1-1; CDR3nt: TGTGCCAGCAGCTGGACCGAGAACACTGAAGCTTTCTTT; CDR3aa: CASSWTENTEAFF
abundance: -; d_gene: TRBD2; v_gene: TRBV18; j_gene: TRBJ2-1; CDR3nt: TGTGCCAGCTCAAAAACCGGGACTAGCGAAGGTGTTGAGCAGTTCTTC; CDR3aa: CASSKTGTSEGVEQFF
abundance: few; d_gene: -; v_gene: TRBV14; j_gene: TRBJ2-7; CDR3nt: TGTGCCAGCAGCCGGGTCGGGGAAGTCTACGAGCAGTACTTC; CDR3aa: CASSRVGEVYEQYF
abundance: -; d_gene: TRBD1; v_gene: TRBV27; j_gene: TRBJ2-2; CDR3nt: TGTGCCAGCAGTTTCCCCGACAGGGAGAAGCTGTTTTTT; CDR3aa: CASSFPDREKLFF
abundance: -; d_gene: -; v_gene: TRBV5-1; j_gene: TRBJ2-1; CDR3nt: TGCGCCAGCACCTTGATATCGACGGAGGATGAGCAGTTCTTC; CDR3aa: CASTLISTEDEQFF
abundance: -; d_gene: TRBD2; v_gene: TRBV29-1; j_gene: TRBJ2-1; CDR3nt: TGCAGCGTTGTAGCGGGGGGCTCCTACAATGAGCAGTTCTTC; CDR3aa: CSVVAGGSYNEQFF
abundance: few; d_gene: -; v_gene: TRBV18; j_gene: TRBJ1-1; CDR3nt: TGTGCCAGCTCATCAGCGGGTGACACTGAAGCTTTCTTT; CDR3aa: CASSSAGDTEAFF
abundance: -; d_gene: TRBD2; v_gene: TRBV27; j_gene: TRBJ2-5; CDR3nt: TGTGCCAGCAGTTTGGCGGGGGGGTACCAAGAGACCCAGTACTTC; CDR3aa: CASSLAGGYQETQYF
abundance: -; d_gene: TRBD2; v_gene: TRBV5-1; j_gene: TRBJ2-7; CDR3nt: TGCGCCAGCAGCAGCCAGACTAGCGTAAGCTCCTACGAGCAGTACTTC; CDR3aa: CASSSQTSVSSYEQYF
abundance: once; d_gene: TRBD1; v_gene: TRBV18; j_gene: TRBJ1-2; CDR3nt: TGTGCCAGCTCACCAACAGGGGGGACGACAGGCTACACCTTC; CDR3aa: CASSPTGGTTGYTF
abundance: -; d_gene: -; v_gene: TRBV5-6; j_gene: TRBJ1-1; CDR3nt: TGTGCCAGCAGCTTGGAAGGTGAAGCTTTCTTT; CDR3aa: CASSLEGEAFF
abundance: -; d_gene: TRBD1; v_gene: TRBV6-1; j_gene: TRBJ2-7; CDR3nt: TGTGCCAGCAGATCATCCGGGACAGGGGACTACGAGCAGTACTTC; CDR3aa: CASRSSGTGDYEQYF
abundance: -; d_gene: TRBD1; v_gene: TRBV25-1; j_gene: TRBJ1-2; CDR3nt: TGTGCCAGCAGTGACCTGACAGGGTCTGGCTACACCTTC; CDR3aa: CASSDLTGSGYTF
abundance: -; d_gene: -; v_gene: TRBV18; j_gene: TRBJ1-4; CDR3nt: TGTGCCAGCTCACCGGCTGGGTCGGGTAATGAAAAACTGTTTTTT; CDR3aa: CASSPAGSGNEKLFF
abundance: -; d_gene: -; v_gene: TRBV18; j_gene: TRBJ1-5; CDR3nt: TGTGCCAGCTCCCAAAACCCGGGGGATAATCAGCCCCAGCATTTT; CDR3aa: CASSQNPGDNQPQHF
abundance: large; d_gene: -; v_gene: TRBV13; j_gene: TRBJ2-1; CDR3nt: TGTGCCAGCAGCTTAGAGGGTTATTACAATGAGCAGTTCTTC; CDR3aa: CASSLEGYYNEQFF
abundance: once; d_gene: TRBD1; v_gene: TRBV19; j_gene: TRBJ1-5; CDR3nt: TGTGCCAGTAGTACGCCGGGACAGGGGACTCAGCCCCAGCATTTT; CDR3aa: CASSTPGQGTQPQHF
abundance: -; d_gene: -; v_gene: TRBV18; j_gene: TRBJ2-7; CDR3nt: TGTGCCAGCTCACCACCTGGCCGGGTGGCCTACGAGCAGTACTTC; CDR3aa: CASSPPGRVAYEQYF
abundance: -; d_gene: TRBD1; v_gene: TRBV15; j_gene: TRBJ2-7; CDR3nt: TGTGCCACCAGCAGAGAGGGTCCGGGACAGGGGTTTAAAAAGCAGTACTTC; CDR3aa: CATSREGPGQGFKKQYF
abundance: -; d_gene: TRBD2; v_gene: TRBV29-1; j_gene: TRBJ2-7; CDR3nt: TGCAGCGTTTCGACTAGCGGGAGTCGGTACGAGCAGTACTTC; CDR3aa: CSVSTSGSRYEQYF
abundance: -; d_gene: -; v_gene: TRBV10-3; j_gene: TRBJ1-5; CDR3nt: TGTGCCATCAGTGACAGCAATCAGCCCCAGCATTTT; CDR3aa: CAISDSNQPQHF
abundance: -; d_gene: -; v_gene: TRBV4-1; j_gene: TRBJ2-7; CDR3nt: TGCGCCAGCAGCCAAGACCACAGGGTGGGCGAGCAGTACTTC; CDR3aa: CASSQDHRVGEQYF
abundance: -; d_gene: TRBD1; v_gene: TRBV27; j_gene: TRBJ1-5; CDR3nt: TGTGCCAGCAGTCCACAGGGGCCCAATCAGCCCCAGCATTTT; CDR3aa: CASSPQGPNQPQHF
abundance: once; d_gene: TRBD2; v_gene: TRBV6-5; j_gene: TRBJ2-4; CDR3nt: TGTGCCAGCAGTTACTCTGCTAGCGGGAGAGCGGGCATTCAGTACTTC; CDR3aa: CASSYSASGRAGIQYF
abundance: -; d_gene: TRBD1; v_gene: TRBV19; j_gene: TRBJ1-1; CDR3nt: TGTGCCAGTAGGATAGACAGGGGTGGCACTGAAGCTTTCTTT; CDR3aa: CASRIDRGGTEAFF
abundance: -; d_gene: -; v_gene: TRBV5-4; j_gene: TRBJ1-1; CDR3nt: TGTGCCAGCAGCTTGAGGGGGGTCACTGAAGCTTTCTTT; CDR3aa: CASSLRGVTEAFF
abundance: hyperexpanded; d_gene: TRBD1; v_gene: TRBV9; j_gene: TRBJ2-7; CDR3nt: TGTGCCAGCAGCGTAGGACAGGGGACATCCTACGAGCAGTACTTC; CDR3aa: CASSVGQGTSYEQYF
abundance: -; d_gene: -; v_gene: TRBV7-2; j_gene: TRBJ2-5; CDR3nt: TGTGCCAGCAGCCGCACAGGGCGATCAGAGACCCAGTACTTC; CDR3aa: CASSRTGRSETQYF
abundance: once; d_gene: -; v_gene: TRBV5-1; j_gene: TRBJ2-3; CDR3nt: TGCGCCAGCTCCAACTTAGATACGCAGTATTTT; CDR3aa: CASSNLDTQYF
abundance: -; d_gene: -; v_gene: TRBV27; j_gene: TRBJ1-1; CDR3nt: TGTGCCAGCAGTCCGCTCAATGGGAACACTGAAGCTTTCTTT; CDR3aa: CASSPLNGNTEAFF
abundance: -; d_gene: -; v_gene: TRBV30; j_gene: TRBJ1-5; CDR3nt: TGTGCCTGGGAATCGGGGGCAGGTCAGCCCCAGCATTTT; CDR3aa: CAWESGAGQPQHF
abundance: -; d_gene: TRBD2; v_gene: TRBV6-5; j_gene: TRBJ2-1; CDR3nt: TGTGCCAGCAGTTACGGAGCGGGAGTGTTCGATGAGCAGTTCTTC; CDR3aa: CASSYGAGVFDEQFF
abundance: -; d_gene: TRBD1; v_gene: TRBV29-1; j_gene: TRBJ1-2; CDR3nt: TGCAGCGCTCCTACCGGGACAGGGTACGCTAACTATGGCTACACCTTC; CDR3aa: CSAPTGTGYANYGYTF
abundance: -; d_gene: -; v_gene: TRBV19; j_gene: TRBJ2-1; CDR3nt: TGTGCCAGAACGGGACCCGAGGACAATGAGCAGTTCTTC; CDR3aa: CARTGPEDNEQFF